Presented here are 8 T cell receptor beta chains from one specimen sequenced in a study of T-cell reconstitution after alpha-beta-depleted transplantation in children. During its preparation, the TCRbeta library received unique molecular identifiers. TCRdb re-analysed the PCR reads in MiXCR, keeping a single row per CDR3 protein. The table shows more than 100,000 distinct CDR3 sequences, with 23% occurring only once. The sequencing used PBMCs, mostly from graft donor cells, collected 180 days after TCRalphabeta/CD19-depleted stem cell transplant. The receptors shown here come from a male patient aged 2 to 10 who had a stem cell transplant for chronic granulomatous disease, so the T cells may come from the graft donor.

The V gene is TRBV5-1, the J gene TRBJ2-1; D is unresolved. Per the germline V gene, CDR1 is SGHRS and CDR2 is YFSETQ. Trimming pared 1 base from V and 8 bases from J, leaving 13 bases between. The CDR3 has 14 residues. The CDR3 nucleotides are TGCGCCAGCAGCTTGACTGCTCTCAAGGATGAGCAGTTCTTC. Translation: CASSLTALKDEQFF.

This sequence joins TRBV12-3 or TRBV12-4 and TRBJ1-4; 7 bases agree with TRBD1. V was clipped by 6 bases and J by 3 bases; unmatched bases: 4. The CDR3 consists of 14 residues. CDR3 in amino acids: CASSIQGSNEKLFF. In nucleotides, the CDR3 is TGTGCCAGCAGCATACAGGGGTCTAATGAAAAACTGTTTTTT.

This clonotype was counted at least ten times. The chain employs TRBV7-2 and TRBJ2-3; 9 nucleotides align to TRBD2. Per the germline V gene, CDR1 is SGHTA and CDR2 is FQGNSA. This CDR3 has 16 amino acids. V shed 2 bases and J 2 bases; nucleotides not matched to a gene: 5. The CDR3 region is CASSLRTSAYTDTQYF. The CDR3 bases are TGTGCCAGCAGCTTAAGGACTAGCGCCTACACAGATACGCAGTATTTT.

In this sample, this clonotype turned up many times. The chain carries TRBV7-2 and TRBJ2-2, with 7 positions matching TRBD1. CDR3 length: 15 residues. Germline CDR1 is SGHTA and CDR2 is FQGNSA. The ends lost 7 bases at V and 3 bases at J; junction bases unmatched: 8. CDR3 residues: CASIKDRSYTGELFF. CDR3 nucleotides: TGTGCCAGCATCAAGGACAGGTCTTACACCGGGGAGCTGTTTTTT.

This clonotype was seen at least ten times. This rearrangement joins TRBV7-9 to TRBJ2-2, with 8 bases matching TRBD2. Germline V gene lookup returns CDR1 SEHNR and CDR2 FQNEAQ (reference sequence). This CDR3 has 16 residues. After removal of 1 base from V and 7 bases from J, the junction contained 8 bases not matched to a gene. The CDR3 sequence: CASSLVYEREFGELFF. As DNA, the CDR3 is TGTGCCAGCAGCTTAGTTTACGAGCGGGAGTTCGGGGAGCTGTTTTTT.

This clonotype was counted between two and nine times. The V gene is TRBV6-1, the J gene TRBJ2-2, with D possibly being TRBD2 (6 bases). From germline, CDR1 is MNHNS and CDR2 SASEGT. The V and J ends lost 3 bases and 3 bases respectively, with 11 bases between them. The CDR3 sequence is 15 residues long. CDR3 residues: CASSDQGGDTGELFF. The CDR3 DNA sequence: TGTGCCAGCAGTGATCAGGGAGGTGACACCGGGGAGCTGTTTTTT.

The chain has TRBV10-3 and TRBJ2-7; D possibly corresponds to TRBD1 (5 bases). CDR1 is ENHRY, CDR2 SYGVKD, per germline. This CDR3 has 16 residues. V was cut by 0 bases and J by 2 bases, with 14 bases left in between. As DNA, the CDR3 is TGTGCCATCAGTGAGTCTCGTGTAGGGGCCCCCTACGAGCAGTACTTC. This gives the protein CAISESRVGAPYEQYF.

This clonotype was seen at least ten times. This sequence joins TRBV18 and TRBJ2-7; D not certain. V was pared by 3 bases and J by 1 base, with 7 bases between. Looked up from germline, CDR1 is KGHSH and CDR2 is LQKENI. This CDR3 contains 13 residues. CDR3 amino acids: CASSPPDSYEQYF. The CDR3 DNA follows: TGTGCCAGCTCACCGCCAGATTCCTACGAGCAGTACTTC. Combining the CDR3 with reference TRBV18 and TRBJ2-7 gives the whole variable domain NAGVMQNPRHLVRRRGQEARLRCSPMKGHSHVYWYRQLPEEGLKFMVYLQKENIIDESGMPKERFSAEFPKEGPSILRIQQVVRGDSAAYFCASSPPDSYEQYFGPGTRLTVT.